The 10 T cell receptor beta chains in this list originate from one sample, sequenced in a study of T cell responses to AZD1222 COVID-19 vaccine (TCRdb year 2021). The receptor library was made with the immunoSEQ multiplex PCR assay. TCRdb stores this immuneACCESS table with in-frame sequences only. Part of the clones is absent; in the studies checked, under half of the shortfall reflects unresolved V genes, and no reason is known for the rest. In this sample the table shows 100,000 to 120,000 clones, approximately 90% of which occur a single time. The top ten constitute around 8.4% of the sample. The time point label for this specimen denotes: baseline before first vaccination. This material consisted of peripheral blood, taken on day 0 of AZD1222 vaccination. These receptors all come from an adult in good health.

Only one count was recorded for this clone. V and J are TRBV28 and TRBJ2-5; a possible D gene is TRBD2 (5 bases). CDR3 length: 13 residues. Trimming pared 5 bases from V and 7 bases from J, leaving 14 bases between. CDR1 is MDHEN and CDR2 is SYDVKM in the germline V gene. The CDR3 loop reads CASSPSRAGTQYF. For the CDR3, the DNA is TGTGCCAGCAGTCCCTCGAGGGCCGGGACCCAGTACTTC.

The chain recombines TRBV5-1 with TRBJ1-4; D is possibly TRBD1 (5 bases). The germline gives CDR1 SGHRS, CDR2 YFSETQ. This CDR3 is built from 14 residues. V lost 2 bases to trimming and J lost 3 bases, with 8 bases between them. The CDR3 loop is CASSFQGANEKLFF. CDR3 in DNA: TGCGCCAGCAGCTTCCAGGGTGCTAATGAAAAACTGTTTTTT.

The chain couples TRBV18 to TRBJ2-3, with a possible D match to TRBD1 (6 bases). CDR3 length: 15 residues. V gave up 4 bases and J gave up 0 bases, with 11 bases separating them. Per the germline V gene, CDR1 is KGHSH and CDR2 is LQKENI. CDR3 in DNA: TGTGCCAGCTCACTGGGGACAACTAGCACAGATACGCAGTATTTT. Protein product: CASSLGTTSTDTQYF.

For the CDR3, the DNA is TGTGCCAGCAGTTCCTCTAGCGGGAGTTGGGAGACCCAGTACTTC. Encoded protein: CASSSSSGSWETQYF. The chain recombines TRBV28 with TRBJ2-5, with 10 bases lining up with TRBD2. The CDR3 runs 15 residues. V lost 4 bases and J lost 5; bases outside the gene matches: 7. Germline loops: CDR1 MDHEN, CDR2 SYDVKM. The full variable domain, its missing parts supplied by reference TRBV28 and TRBJ2-5, is DVKVTQSSRYLVKRTGEKVFLECVQDMDHENMFWYRQDPGLGLRLIYFSYDVKMKEKGDIPEGYSVSREKKERFSLILESASTNQTSMYLCASSSSSGSWETQYFGPGTRLLVL.

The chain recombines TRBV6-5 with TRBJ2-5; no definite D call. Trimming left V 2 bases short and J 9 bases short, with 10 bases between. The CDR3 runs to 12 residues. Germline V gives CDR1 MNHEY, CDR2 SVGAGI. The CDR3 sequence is CASSYGPSSQYF. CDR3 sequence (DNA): TGTGCCAGCAGTTACGGGCCTAGTTCCCAGTACTTC.

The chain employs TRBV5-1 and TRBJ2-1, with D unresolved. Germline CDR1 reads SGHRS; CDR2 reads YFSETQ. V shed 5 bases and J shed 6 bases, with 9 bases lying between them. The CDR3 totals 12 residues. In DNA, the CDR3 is TGCGCCAGCAGGGAAAGCACCAATGAGCAGTTCTTC. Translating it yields CASRESTNEQFF.

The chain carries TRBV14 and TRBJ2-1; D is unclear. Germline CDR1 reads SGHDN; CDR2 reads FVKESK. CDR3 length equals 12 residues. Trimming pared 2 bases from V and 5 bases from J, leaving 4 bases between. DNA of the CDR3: TGTGCCAGCAGCCAACAGAACAATGAGCAGTTCTTC. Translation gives CASSQQNNEQFF.

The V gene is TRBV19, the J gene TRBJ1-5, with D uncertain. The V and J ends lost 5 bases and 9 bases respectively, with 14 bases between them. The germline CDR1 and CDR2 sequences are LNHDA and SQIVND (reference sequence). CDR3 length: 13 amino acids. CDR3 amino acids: CASSARTVRPQHF. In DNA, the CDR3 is TGTGCCAGTAGTGCCAGGACTGTCCGGCCCCAGCATTTT.

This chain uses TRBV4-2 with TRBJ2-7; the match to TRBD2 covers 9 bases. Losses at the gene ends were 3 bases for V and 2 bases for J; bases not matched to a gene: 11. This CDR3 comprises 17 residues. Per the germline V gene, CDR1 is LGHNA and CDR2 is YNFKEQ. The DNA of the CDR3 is TGTGCCAGCAGCCAGAGCCCATCTCTAGCGGGAACCTACGAGCAGTACTTC. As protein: CASSQSPSLAGTYEQYF.

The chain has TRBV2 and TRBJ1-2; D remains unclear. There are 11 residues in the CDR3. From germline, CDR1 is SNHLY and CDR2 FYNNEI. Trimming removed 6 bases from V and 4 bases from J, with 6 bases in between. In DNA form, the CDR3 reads TGTGCCAGCAGGCGTAGCTATGGCTACACCTTC. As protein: CASRRSYGYTF.